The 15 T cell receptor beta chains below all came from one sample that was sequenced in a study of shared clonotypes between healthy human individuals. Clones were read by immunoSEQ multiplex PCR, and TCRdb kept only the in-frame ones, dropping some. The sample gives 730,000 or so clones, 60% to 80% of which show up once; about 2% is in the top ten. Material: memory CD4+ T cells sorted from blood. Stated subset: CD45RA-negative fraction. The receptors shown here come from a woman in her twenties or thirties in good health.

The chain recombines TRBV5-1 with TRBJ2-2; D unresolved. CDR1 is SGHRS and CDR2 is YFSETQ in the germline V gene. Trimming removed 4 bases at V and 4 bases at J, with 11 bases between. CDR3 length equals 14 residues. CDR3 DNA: TGCGCCAGCAGCCGCACCGCACGCACCGGGGAGCTGTTTTTT. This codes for CASSRTARTGELFF.

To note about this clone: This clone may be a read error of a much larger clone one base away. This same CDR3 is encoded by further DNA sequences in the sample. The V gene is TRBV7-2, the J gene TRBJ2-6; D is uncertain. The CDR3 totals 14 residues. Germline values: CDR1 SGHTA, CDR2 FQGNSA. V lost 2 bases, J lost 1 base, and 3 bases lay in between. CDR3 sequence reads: CASSLHSGANVLTF. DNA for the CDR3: TGTGCCAGCAGCTTACATTCTGGGGCCAACGTCCTGACTTTC.

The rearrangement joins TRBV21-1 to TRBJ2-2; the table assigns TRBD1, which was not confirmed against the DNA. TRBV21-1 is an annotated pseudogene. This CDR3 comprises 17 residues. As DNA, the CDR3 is TGTGCCAGCAGCAAAGCGCTTTTCAGAAAGAACACCGGGGAGCTGTTTTTT. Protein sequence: CASSKALFRKNTGELFF.

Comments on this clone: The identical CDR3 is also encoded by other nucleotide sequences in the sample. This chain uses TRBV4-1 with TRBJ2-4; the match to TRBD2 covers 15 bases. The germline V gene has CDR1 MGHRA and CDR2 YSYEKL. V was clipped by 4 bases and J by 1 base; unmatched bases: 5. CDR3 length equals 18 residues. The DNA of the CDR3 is TGCGCCAGCAGCCCGGGACTAGCGGGGGGTTTGGCCAAAAACATTCAGTACTTC. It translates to CASSPGLAGGLAKNIQYF.

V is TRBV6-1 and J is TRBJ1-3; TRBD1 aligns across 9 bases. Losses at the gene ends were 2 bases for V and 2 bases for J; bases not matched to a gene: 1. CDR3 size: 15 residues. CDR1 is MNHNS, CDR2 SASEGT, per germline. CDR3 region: CASSERDRAGNTIYF. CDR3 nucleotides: TGTGCCAGCAGTGAACGGGACAGGGCTGGAAACACCATATATTTT.

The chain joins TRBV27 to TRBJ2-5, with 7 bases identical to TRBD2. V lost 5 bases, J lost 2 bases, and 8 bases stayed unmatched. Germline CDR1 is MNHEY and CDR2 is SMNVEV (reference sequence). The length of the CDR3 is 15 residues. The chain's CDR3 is CASSLAVGGQETQYF. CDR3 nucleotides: TGTGCCAGCAGTCTGGCGGTCGGGGGGCAAGAGACCCAGTACTTC.

CDR3 amino acids: CAISEPRATSGTNEQFF. CDR3 bases: TGTGCCATCAGTGAGCCCCGGGCCACTAGCGGGACGAATGAGCAGTTCTTC. The chain recombines TRBV10-3 with TRBJ2-1, with TRBD2 identical over 10 bases. The length of the CDR3 is 17 residues. With V trimmed by 2 bases and J by 7 bases, 11 bases remained unmatched. Looked up from germline, CDR1 is ENHRY and CDR2 is SYGVKD.

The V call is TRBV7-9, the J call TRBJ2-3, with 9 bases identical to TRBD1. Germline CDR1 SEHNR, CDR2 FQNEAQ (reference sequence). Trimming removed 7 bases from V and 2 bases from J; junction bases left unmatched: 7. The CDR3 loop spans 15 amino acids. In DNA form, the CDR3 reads TGTGCCAGCAACACCGGGACAGGGTTCACAGATACGCAGTATTTT. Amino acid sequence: CASNTGTGFTDTQYF.

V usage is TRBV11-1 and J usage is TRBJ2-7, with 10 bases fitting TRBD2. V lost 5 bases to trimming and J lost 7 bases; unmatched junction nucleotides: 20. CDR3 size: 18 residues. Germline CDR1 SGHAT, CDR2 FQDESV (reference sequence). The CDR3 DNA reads TGTGCCAGCAGCCGCAGGGGTAGTCTAGCGGGAGCCCCCAGGGAGCAGTACTTC. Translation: CASSRRGSLAGAPREQYF.

CDR3 DNA sequence: TGTGCCACCTCTCCAGGTCCAACTCGAACACCGGTGGAGCTGTTTTTT. Encoded protein: CATSPGPTRTPVELFF. The J gene is TRBJ2-2, the V gene TRBV15; D gene ambiguous. V was pared by 8 bases and J by 10 bases, with 26 bases between. The CDR3 loop spans 16 amino acids. Germline V CDR1 and CDR2: LNHNV, YYDKDF (reference sequence). The complete variable domain, with remaining parts taken from reference TRBV15 and TRBJ2-2, reads DAMVIQNPRYQVTQFGKPVTLSCSQTLNHNVMYWYQQKSSQAPKLLFHYYDKDFNNEADTPDNFQSRRPNTSFCFLDIRSPGLGDTAMYLCATSPGPTRTPVELFFGEGSRLTVL.

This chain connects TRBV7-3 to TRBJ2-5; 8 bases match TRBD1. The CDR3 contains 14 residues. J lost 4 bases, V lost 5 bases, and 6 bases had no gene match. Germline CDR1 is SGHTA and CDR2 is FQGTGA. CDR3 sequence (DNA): TGTGCCAGCAGCCCGACAGGGGATGGAGAGACCCAGTACTTC. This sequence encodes CASSPTGDGETQYF. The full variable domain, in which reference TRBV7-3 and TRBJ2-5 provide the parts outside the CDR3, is GAGVSQTPSNKVTEKGKYVELRCDPISGHTALYWYRQSLGQGPEFLIYFQGTGAADDSGLPNDRFFAVRPEGSVSTLKIQRTERGDSAVYLCASSPTGDGETQYFGPGTRLLVL.

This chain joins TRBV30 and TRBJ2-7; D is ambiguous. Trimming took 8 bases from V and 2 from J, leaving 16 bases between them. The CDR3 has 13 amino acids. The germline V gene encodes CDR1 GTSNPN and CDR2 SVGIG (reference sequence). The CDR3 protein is CAGDQNDPYEQYF. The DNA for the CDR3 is TGTGCCGGTGACCAAAACGACCCCTACGAGCAGTACTTC.

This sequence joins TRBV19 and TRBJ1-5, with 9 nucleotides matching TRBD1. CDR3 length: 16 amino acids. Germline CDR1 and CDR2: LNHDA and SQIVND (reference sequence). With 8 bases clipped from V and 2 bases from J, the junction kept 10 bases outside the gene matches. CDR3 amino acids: CASQDRGGIGNQPQHF. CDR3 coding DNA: TGTGCCAGTCAGGACAGGGGAGGGATAGGCAATCAGCCCCAGCATTTT.

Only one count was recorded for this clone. The CDR3 is CASSSGRDRGLGDEQFF. CDR3 DNA: TGTGCCAGCAGCTCCGGACGTGACAGGGGGCTTGGAGATGAGCAGTTCTTC. The V and J genes are TRBV5-4 and TRBJ2-1; 10 bases are a match to TRBD1. J was trimmed by 8 bases and V by 3 bases; bases with no gene match: 14. CDR3 length: 17 amino acids. Per the germline V gene, CDR1 is SGHNT and CDR2 is YYREEE (reference sequence).

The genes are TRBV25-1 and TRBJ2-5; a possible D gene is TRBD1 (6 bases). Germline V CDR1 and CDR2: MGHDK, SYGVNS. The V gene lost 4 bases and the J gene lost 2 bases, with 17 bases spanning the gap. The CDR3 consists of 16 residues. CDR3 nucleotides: TGTGCCAGCAGTGGCGGCAAAACAGGGATTCAAGAGACCCAGTACTTC. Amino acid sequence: CASSGGKTGIQETQYF.